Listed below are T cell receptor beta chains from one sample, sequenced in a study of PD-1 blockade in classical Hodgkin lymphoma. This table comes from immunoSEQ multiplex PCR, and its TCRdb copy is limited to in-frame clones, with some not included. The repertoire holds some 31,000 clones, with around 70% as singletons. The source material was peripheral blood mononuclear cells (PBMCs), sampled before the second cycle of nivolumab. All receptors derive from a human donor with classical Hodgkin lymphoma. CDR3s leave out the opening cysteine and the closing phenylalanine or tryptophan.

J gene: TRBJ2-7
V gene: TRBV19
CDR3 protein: ASSITSDFSYEQY

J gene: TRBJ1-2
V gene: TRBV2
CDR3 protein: ASIDGGADYGYT

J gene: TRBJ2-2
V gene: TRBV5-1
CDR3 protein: ASSWTQGNTGELF

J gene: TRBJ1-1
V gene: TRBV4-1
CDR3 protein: ASSQGNTEAF

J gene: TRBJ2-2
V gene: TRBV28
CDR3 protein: ASSFGPGGEWYTGELF

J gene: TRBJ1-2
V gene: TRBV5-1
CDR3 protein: ASSLVGQGGGYT

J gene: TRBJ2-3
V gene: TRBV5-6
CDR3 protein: ASSPTPTKDLPLDTQY

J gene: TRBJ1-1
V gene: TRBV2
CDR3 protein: ASSEWVGGTEAF

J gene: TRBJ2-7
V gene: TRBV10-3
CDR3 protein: AISESIDEQY

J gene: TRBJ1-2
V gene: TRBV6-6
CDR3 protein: ASTPGRGYGYT

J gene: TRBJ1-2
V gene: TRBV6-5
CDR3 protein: ASRQGPNYGYT

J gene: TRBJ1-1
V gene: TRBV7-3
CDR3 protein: ASSLPGPVNTEAF

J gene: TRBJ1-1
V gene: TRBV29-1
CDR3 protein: SVVLAEAF

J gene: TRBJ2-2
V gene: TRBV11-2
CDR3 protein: ASSFGLNTGELF

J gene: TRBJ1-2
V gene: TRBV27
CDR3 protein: ASSLIGNYGYT

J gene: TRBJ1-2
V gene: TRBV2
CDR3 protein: ASPGDRNYGYT

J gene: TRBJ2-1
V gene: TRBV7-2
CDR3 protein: ASSLNGIPRSHEQF

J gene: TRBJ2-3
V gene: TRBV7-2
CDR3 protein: ASSFSGGADPDTQY

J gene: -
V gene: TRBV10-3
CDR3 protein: AISDPPGGTYEQY

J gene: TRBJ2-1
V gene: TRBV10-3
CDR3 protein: AIMPPGQGAEQF

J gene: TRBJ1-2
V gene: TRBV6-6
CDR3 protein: ASTSWDSLFHGYT

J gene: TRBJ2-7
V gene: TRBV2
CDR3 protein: ASSVRGGRSYEQY